These 30 T cell receptor beta chains share one sample of origin, sequenced in a study of T-cell reconstitution after alpha-beta-depleted transplantation in children. Preparation of the TCRbeta library was carried out with unique molecular identifiers. TCRdb processed the PCR reads anew with MiXCR; each CDR3 protein has one entry. The data show about 590,000 distinct CDR3 sequences, 10% to 15% seen once. The specimen was PBMCs, mostly from graft donor cells, collected 360 days after TCRalphabeta/CD19-depleted stem cell transplant. The origin of the receptors is a male patient aged 10 to 17 who had a stem cell transplant for acute myeloid leukemia, so the T cells may come from the graft donor.

This clonotype was seen more than once but under ten times. The V call is TRBV19, the J call TRBJ2-1; TRBD2 aligns across 11 bases. The CDR3 spans 17 residues. Losses at the gene ends were 3 bases for V and 0 bases for J; bases not matched to a gene: 4. Germline V lookup: CDR1 LNHDA, CDR2 SQIVND (reference sequence). For the CDR3, the DNA is TGTGCCAGTAGTATGTTTACTAGCGGGAGCTCCTACAATGAGCAGTTCTTC. This gives the protein CASSMFTSGSSYNEQFF. Together with reference TRBV19 and TRBJ2-1, the CDR3 gives the full variable domain: DGGITQSPKYLFRKEGQNVTLSCEQNLNHDAMYWYRQDPGQGLRLIYYSQIVNDFQKGDIAEGYSVSREKKESFPLTVTSAQKNPTAFYLCASSMFTSGSSYNEQFFGPGTRLTVL.

This clonotype occurred many times. The chain combines TRBV12-3 or TRBV12-4 with TRBJ2-5; no clear D gene. The CDR3 spans 16 residues. The ends were cut back, 6 bases at V and 0 bases at J, with 17 bases in the middle. The CDR3 is CASSPLRLSYQETQYF. The CDR3 DNA sequence: TGTGCCAGCAGCCCCCTTCGGCTTTCGTACCAAGAGACCCAGTACTTC.

This clonotype was seen a few times. The chain combines TRBV4-2 with TRBJ2-7; D is undetermined. Germline loops: CDR1 LGHNA, CDR2 YNFKEQ. This CDR3 contains 14 residues. Trimming pared 2 bases from V and 6 bases from J, leaving 14 bases between. In DNA form, the CDR3 reads TGTGCCAGCAGCCAACAGCGCGGATTAGGCGAGCAGTACTTC. Amino acid sequence: CASSQQRGLGEQYF.

This clonotype has only a few counts. The chain couples TRBV9 to TRBJ2-5; 8 bases are a match to TRBD2. The CDR3 sequence is 14 residues long. CDR1 and CDR2 (germline): SGDLS, YYNGEE. V lost 0 bases and J lost 5; bases outside the gene matches: 3. CDR3 nucleotide sequence: TGTGCCAGCAGCGTAGGACTAGCGACGGAGACCCAGTACTTC. It specifies CASSVGLATETQYF.

This clonotype has ten or more counts. V and J are TRBV29-1 and TRBJ2-2; TRBD2 agrees at 8 bases. This CDR3 has 14 residues. The V gene's germline CDR1 is SQVTM and CDR2 ANQGSEA. V dropped 4 bases and J dropped 5; count of bases not matched to a gene: 6. The CDR3 DNA follows: TGCAGCGTTGGCGGTAGCGGGACTACCGGGGAGCTGTTTTTT. Its translation: CSVGGSGTTGELFF.

The chain joins TRBV9 to TRBJ2-1, with 8 bases identical to TRBD2. The CDR3 loop spans 14 amino acids. Germline trimming cut 3 bases from V and 4 bases from J; bases unmatched to any gene: 3. CDR1 is SGDLS, CDR2 YYNGEE, per germline. The CDR3 region has the DNA TGTGCCAGCAGCGCGGGAGGGGAATACAATGAGCAGTTCTTC. This translates into CASSAGGEYNEQFF.

This clonotype has at least ten counts. The genes are TRBV4-3 and TRBJ2-2, with 7 bases fitting TRBD1. The junction had 7 bases not matched to a gene; V was cut back by 3 bases and J by 0 bases. CDR3 length equals 17 residues. The germline V gene encodes CDR1 LGHNA and CDR2 YSLEER. As DNA, the CDR3 is TGCGCCAGCAGCCACCTACAGGGGATTACGAACACCGGGGAGCTGTTTTTT. This translates into CASSHLQGITNTGELFF.

This clonotype was found a few times. J is TRBJ2-1 and V is TRBV20-1; 7 nucleotides align to TRBD2. The CDR3 spans 14 residues. The V gene's germline CDR1 is DFQATT and CDR2 SNEGSKA (reference sequence). V trimming: 3 bases; J trimming: 7 bases; junction bases outside the gene matches: 9. CDR3 region: CSASRGSWENEQFF. DNA of the CDR3: TGCAGTGCTAGCCGCGGGAGCTGGGAGAATGAGCAGTTCTTC.

Many counts were recorded for this clonotype. The CDR3 reads CASSPGVRSASSYEQYF. In DNA form, the CDR3 reads TGTGCCAGCAGCCCGGGGGTGAGGAGCGCCAGCTCCTACGAGCAGTACTTC. The J gene is TRBJ2-7, the V gene TRBV3-1, with D possibly being TRBD2 (6 bases). Germline lookup yields CDR1 LGHDT and CDR2 YNNKEL (reference sequence). With 4 bases removed from V and 0 bases from J, the gap between germline ends came to 19 bases. This CDR3 contains 17 residues.

This clonotype was seen a few times. The chain couples TRBV5-1 to TRBJ2-1; no definite D call. The length of the CDR3 is 14 residues. V was clipped by 1 base and J by 7 bases, with 12 bases between them. The germline CDR1 and CDR2 sequences are SGHRS and YFSETQ. CDR3: CASSLLGAKNEQFF. As DNA, the CDR3 is TGCGCCAGCAGCTTGTTAGGTGCCAAAAATGAGCAGTTCTTC.

This clonotype was observed a few times. The J gene is TRBJ2-5, the V gene TRBV7-2; D is unclear. V shed 2 bases and J shed 2 bases, with 18 bases lying between them. There are 17 residues in the CDR3. Germline V gene data show CDR1 as SGHTA and CDR2 as FQGNSA. Written as DNA, the CDR3 is TGTGCCAGCAGCTTACTTCCTACGACCTCCATACAAGAGACCCAGTACTTC. Amino acids: CASSLLPTTSIQETQYF.

This chain links TRBV29-1 with TRBJ2-7; D is uncertain. Germline lookup yields CDR1 SQVTM and CDR2 ANQGSEA. Deletions cut 7 bases from V and 3 bases from J, with 16 bases between. This CDR3 has 13 amino acids. The CDR3 region is CSASMTPRYEQYF. As DNA, the CDR3 is TGCAGCGCCTCTATGACACCCCGCTACGAGCAGTACTTC.

The chain carries TRBV20-1 and TRBJ2-7; no reliable D call. The CDR3 spans 12 residues. Germline CDR1 is DFQATT and CDR2 is SNEGSKA (reference sequence). V lost 4 bases and J 1 base, leaving 8 bases between the germline ends. The CDR3 loop reads CSAMDRSYEQYF. The CDR3 DNA reads as TGCAGTGCTATGGACCGTTCCTACGAGCAGTACTTC.

A note on this clonotype: Germline and junction disagree at one end, which may indicate a read error. V is TRBV7-9 and J is TRBJ2-2; no clear D. The CDR3 loop spans 13 amino acids. Germline V gene sequence: CDR1 SEHNR, CDR2 FQNEAQ (reference sequence). The CDR3 region has the DNA TGCTTAGTGAACGTCTTGAACACCGGGGAGCTGTTTTTT. Its translation is CLVNVLNTGELFF.

This rearrangement joins TRBV5-5 to TRBJ2-7; the D call may be TRBD1 or TRBD2 (5 bases each). Deletions cut 7 bases from V and 3 bases from J, with 17 bases between. The V gene's germline CDR1 is SGHKS and CDR2 YYEKEE (reference sequence). The CDR3 totals 14 residues. The CDR3 region is CASSRGPVGYEQYF. For the CDR3, the DNA is TGTGCCAGCTCGAGGGGACCGGTAGGCTACGAGCAGTACTTC.

At least ten counts were recorded for this clonotype. V and J are TRBV29-1 and TRBJ2-1, with 7 bases that match TRBD2. The germline CDR1 and CDR2 sequences are SQVTM and ANQGSEA. The CDR3 loop spans 13 amino acids. The junction had 8 bases not matched to a gene; V was cut back by 7 bases and J by 5 bases. In nucleotides, the CDR3 is TGCAGCGGGAGGACTAGTGTTAACAATGAGCAGTTCTTC. Its translation: CSGRTSVNNEQFF.

The V gene is TRBV12-3 or TRBV12-4, the J gene TRBJ2-7; 9 positions match TRBD1. Trimming cost V 7 bases and J 5 bases; bases outside gene matches: 12. CDR3 length: 15 amino acids. The CDR3 bases are TGTGCCAGCAACCACAGGGGGCGATGGTCTAACGAGCAGTACTTC. Translated, it gives CASNHRGRWSNEQYF.

Concerning this clonotype itself: The CDR3 ends on some other residue instead of the conserved phenylalanine or tryptophan, so this is likely a read error. It is unclear where the CDR3 begins or ends on the DNA, so no DNA is shown, and the CDR3 is as TCRdb lists it. The V gene is TRBV23-1, the J gene TRBJ2-5. TRBV23-1 is an ORF, and what it does is uncertain. The CDR3 contains 8 residues when both ends are counted. The chain's CDR3 is CASSPADL.

This clonotype was counted at least ten times. The chain couples TRBV12-3 or TRBV12-4 to TRBJ2-1; D perhaps matches TRBD1 (6 bases). The germline V and J ends were trimmed by 6 bases and 4 bases, with 10 bases remaining between them. The CDR3 contains 13 residues. The CDR3 DNA reads as TGTGCCAGCAGCCTTACAGGGTACAATGAGCAGTTCTTC. Translating gives CASSLTGYNEQFF.

This clonotype appeared a few times. The J gene is TRBJ2-7, the V gene TRBV28, with D perhaps matching TRBD2 (6 bases). The germline V and J ends were trimmed by 5 bases and 4 bases, with 18 bases remaining between them. CDR1 and CDR2 (germline): MDHEN, SYDVKM. The CDR3 covers 15 residues. Here the CDR3 DNA reads TGTGCCAGCAGTCCCCGGGACTTCGAGAGGTACGAGCAGTACTTC. Translating gives CASSPRDFERYEQYF. Full variable domain (rest looked up from reference TRBV28 and TRBJ2-7): DVKVTQSSRYLVKRTGEKVFLECVQDMDHENMFWYRQDPGLGLRLIYFSYDVKMKEKGDIPEGYSVSREKKERFSLILESASTNQTSMYLCASSPRDFERYEQYFGPGTRLTVT.

This clonotype was counted many times. The chain has TRBV10-3 and TRBJ2-7; 8 bases agree with TRBD2. This CDR3 has 14 residues. Germline V lookup: CDR1 ENHRY, CDR2 SYGVKD. Unmatched junction bases numbered 5, after V lost 5 bases and J lost 2 bases. Here the CDR3 DNA reads TGTGCCATCAGTCGAGTAGCGGGGACCTACGAGCAGTACTTC. Its protein is CAISRVAGTYEQYF.

The V and J genes are TRBV6-2 or TRBV6-3 and TRBJ2-1; TRBD1 is a possible D gene (6 bases). This CDR3 region has 11 residues. CDR1 and CDR2 (germline): MNHEY, SVGEGT. Trimming took off 5 bases at V and 15 bases at J, with 14 bases between the two ends. The CDR3 protein is CASSIGQRRFF. The CDR3 nucleotides read TGTGCCAGCAGTATTGGACAGCGACGGTTCTTC.

J is TRBJ1-1 and V is TRBV2, with TRBD1 matching over 8 bases. This CDR3 is built from 13 residues. Germline CDR1 is SNHLY and CDR2 is FYNNEI. Germline trimming cut 10 bases from V and 4 bases from J; bases unmatched to any gene: 8. This chain's CDR3 is CANWGDRSTEAFF. CDR3 bases: TGTGCCAACTGGGGGGACAGGAGCACTGAAGCTTTCTTT.

This chain connects TRBV9 to TRBJ2-1, with 10 bases fitting TRBD1. The CDR3 sequence is 15 residues long. After removal of 4 bases from V and 7 bases from J, the junction contained 8 bases not matched to a gene. CDR1 and CDR2 from the germline V gene are SGDLS and YYNGEE. The CDR3 is CASSSGQGVFNEQFF. The CDR3 coding sequence is TGTGCCAGCAGCTCCGGACAGGGGGTTTTTAATGAGCAGTTCTTC.

This clonotype was picked up a small number of times. V gene TRBV7-2 combines with J gene TRBJ2-1; no definite D call. The V end lost 1 base, the J end lost 12 bases, and 7 bases lay between the germline ends. This CDR3 contains 11 residues. Germline V CDR1 and CDR2: SGHTA, FQGNSA. The CDR3: CASSLEVRQFF. The CDR3 coding sequence is TGTGCCAGCAGCTTAGAAGTGAGGCAGTTCTTC.

This clonotype was detected only a few times. The rearrangement links TRBV28 to TRBJ2-7, with 14 bases aligning to TRBD2. From germline, CDR1 is MDHEN and CDR2 SYDVKM. Losses at the gene ends were 4 bases for V and 2 bases for J; bases not matched to a gene: 16. The CDR3 runs to 20 residues. The CDR3, as DNA: TGTGCCAGCAGTTCTCCTTTCCCCGCGACTAGCGGGAGGGCCCCCTACGAGCAGTACTTC. Amino acids: CASSSPFPATSGRAPYEQYF.

The chain has TRBV3-1 and TRBJ2-7; no reliable D call. Trimming left V 4 bases short and J 1 base short, with 11 bases between. The CDR3 runs to 14 residues. CDR1 is LGHDT and CDR2 is YNNKEL in the germline V gene (reference sequence). The CDR3 sequence is CASSRGLESYEQYF. CDR3 nucleotide sequence: TGTGCCAGCAGCCGAGGATTAGAATCCTACGAGCAGTACTTC.

This clonotype was counted at least ten times. This chain connects TRBV3-1 to TRBJ2-2, with 8 positions matching TRBD2. V lost 5 bases, J lost 0 bases, and 5 bases stayed unmatched. Germline-derived CDR1 and CDR2 are LGHDT and YNNKEL (reference sequence). The CDR3 runs to 16 residues. The CDR3 DNA sequence: TGTGCCAGCAGCGTGACTAGCGCAACGAACACCGGGGAGCTGTTTTTT. Residues: CASSVTSATNTGELFF. The complete variable domain, with remaining parts taken from reference TRBV3-1 and TRBJ2-2, reads DTAVSQTPKYLVTQMGNDKSIKCEQNLGHDTMYWYKQDSKKFLKIMFSYNNKELIINETVPNRFSPKSPDKAHLNLHINSLELGDSAVYFCASSVTSATNTGELFFGEGSRLTVL.

The chain has TRBV4-2 and TRBJ2-2, with 10 bases lining up with TRBD2. The V and J ends lost 6 bases and 6 bases, in that order; junction bases with no gene match: 10. CDR1 LGHNA and CDR2 YNFKEQ come from the germline V gene. This CDR3 region has 16 residues. In DNA form, the CDR3 reads TGTGCCAGCAGAGAAGGGGAGCGGGAGGGTTCCGGGGAGCTGTTTTTT. Protein sequence: CASREGEREGSGELFF.

A few counts support this clonotype. This chain connects TRBV10-3 to TRBJ2-7; 11 positions agree with TRBD1. This CDR3 is built from 16 residues. Germline loops: CDR1 ENHRY, CDR2 SYGVKD. Germline trimming cut 3 bases from V and 0 bases from J; bases unmatched to any gene: 4. The CDR3 DNA reads as TGTGCCATCAGTGATCCCGGGACAGGGGGCTCCTACGAGCAGTACTTC. This translates into CAISDPGTGGSYEQYF.